This TCR beta chain is from a study of T cell responses to AZD1222 COVID-19 vaccine. Broader study findings: Donors were chiefly white British, with a greater number of females, and clonal diversity was perhaps underestimated. Spike-specific TCR breadth and depth rose after two AZD1222 doses. Only a handful of people who got AZD1222 tested seropositive at baseline. Unmutated regions of variants are reportedly targeted by nearly half of spike-specific TCRs.

Clones were sequenced by immunoSEQ multiplex PCR, and TCRdb holds only the in-frame ones, with some missing. The sample consists of roughly 130,000 clones, 91% of them appearing once. Looked up from germline, CDR1 is SGHTA and CDR2 is FQGNSA. The CDR3 extends over 17 amino acids. The junction had 12 bases not matched to a gene; V was cut back by 5 bases and J by 7 bases. Details on this clone: As yet, its antigen is unknown.

This sequence joins TRBV7-2 and TRBJ2-1; the match to TRBD2 covers 12 bases. The input for sequencing was peripheral blood, taken on day 0 of AZD1222 vaccination. The receptor was isolated from an adult in good health. The CDR3 nucleotides are TGTGCCAGCAGCCGCAACGGACTAGCGGGATTTTGGAATGAGCAGTTCTTC. Protein: CASSRNGLAGFWNEQFF.